Given below is one T cell receptor (beta chain) in context. Assay used: immunoSEQ multiplex PCR; TCRdb lists only in-frame clones, some missing. The table has tens of thousands of clones, approximately 90% seen once. The data originate from a study of cytomegalovirus exposure and HLA in healthy donors. The CDR3 totals 16 residues. V gave up 5 bases and J gave up 0 bases, with 14 bases separating them. Germline-derived CDR1 and CDR2 are MDHEN and SYDVKM. The V and J genes are TRBV28 and TRBJ2-4, with D perhaps matching TRBD1 (6 bases). Sequenced input: PBMCs. This clonotype was sampled from a man younger than 40 in good health and CMV-seronegative. The CDR3 DNA reads TGTGCCAGCAGTAGAAACAGGGACCTAGCCAAAAACATTCAGTACTTC. It is translated as CASSRNRDLAKNIQYF. The full variable domain, with the rest looked up from reference TRBV28 and TRBJ2-4, is DVKVTQSSRYLVKRTGEKVFLECVQDMDHENMFWYRQDPGLGLRLIYFSYDVKMKEKGDIPEGYSVSREKKERFSLILESASTNQTSMYLCASSRNRDLAKNIQYFGAGTRLSVL.